The TCR beta chain described here comes from a study of beta chain features in type 1 diabetes. About the research overall: Healthy donors and patients showed comparable age, gender and cell yields.

General study points: In comparison with healthy donors, patients had naive, central memory and Treg TCRB repertoires that appeared more similar. A moderate, significant TCRB CDR3 shortening appeared in type 1 diabetes across four CD4+ subsets. The study notes PCR might favor shorter templates equally in patients and controls.

Reverse transcription of all isolated RNA meant that expressed TCRB transcripts were sequenced. Naive, central memory and regulatory T cell samples averaged roughly 3.7 million immunoSEQ reads each. Sequencing used immunoSEQ multiplex PCR; TCRdb keeps in-frame clones, though not all of them. The table lists about 700,000 clones, roughly an eighth of them singletons. V shed 8 bases and J 6 bases; nucleotides not matched to a gene: 12. The CDR3 is 14 amino acids. Germline CDR1 and CDR2: SQVTM and ANQGSEA. A word on this clone: Its cognate antigen is unknown.

The TCR sequence derives from a man aged 18 to 29 with type 1 diabetes. This chain joins TRBV29-1 and TRBJ2-3; 9 bases align to TRBD2. Sequencing was carried out using naive CD4+ T cells from blood. The CDR3 region has the DNA TGCAGCTCCTCCCAGGGACTAGCTTTGGATACGCAGTATTTT. This sequence encodes CSSSQGLALDTQYF.